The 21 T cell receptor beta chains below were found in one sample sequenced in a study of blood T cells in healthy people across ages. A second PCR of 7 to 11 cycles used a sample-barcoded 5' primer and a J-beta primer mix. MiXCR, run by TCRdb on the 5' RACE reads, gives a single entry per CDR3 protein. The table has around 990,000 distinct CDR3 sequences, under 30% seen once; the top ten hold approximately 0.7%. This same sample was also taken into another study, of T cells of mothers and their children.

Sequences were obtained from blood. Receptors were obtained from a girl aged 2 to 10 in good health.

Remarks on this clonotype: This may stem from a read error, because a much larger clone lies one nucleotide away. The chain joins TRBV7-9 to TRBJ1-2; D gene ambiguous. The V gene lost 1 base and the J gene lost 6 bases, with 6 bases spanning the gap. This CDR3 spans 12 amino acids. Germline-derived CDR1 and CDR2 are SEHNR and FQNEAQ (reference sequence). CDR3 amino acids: CASSLETDGYTF. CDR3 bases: TGTGCCAGCAGCTTAGAAACCGATGGCTACACCTTC.

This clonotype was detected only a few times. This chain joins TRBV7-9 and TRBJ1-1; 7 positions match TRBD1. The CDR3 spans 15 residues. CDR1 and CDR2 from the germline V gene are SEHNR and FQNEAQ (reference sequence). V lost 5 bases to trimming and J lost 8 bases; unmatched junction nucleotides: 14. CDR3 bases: TGTGCCAGCAGCCCGAGACAGGGACAAGGGGGGGAAGCTTTCTTT. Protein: CASSPRQGQGGEAFF.

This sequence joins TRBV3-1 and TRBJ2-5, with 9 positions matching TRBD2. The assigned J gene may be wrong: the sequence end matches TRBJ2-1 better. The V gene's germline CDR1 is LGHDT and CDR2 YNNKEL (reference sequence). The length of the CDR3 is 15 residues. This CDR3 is CASLQRGGVYNEQFF. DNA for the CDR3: TGTGCCAGCTTACAACGCGGGGGGGTCTACAATGAGCAGTTCTTC.

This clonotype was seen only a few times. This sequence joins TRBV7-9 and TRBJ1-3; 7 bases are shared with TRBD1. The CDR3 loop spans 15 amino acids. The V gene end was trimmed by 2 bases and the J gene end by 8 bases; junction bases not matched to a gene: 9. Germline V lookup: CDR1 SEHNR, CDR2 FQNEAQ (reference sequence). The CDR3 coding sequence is TGTGCCAGCAGCTTATACGACAGGGAGGAGGACACCATATATTTT. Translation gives CASSLYDREEDTIYF.

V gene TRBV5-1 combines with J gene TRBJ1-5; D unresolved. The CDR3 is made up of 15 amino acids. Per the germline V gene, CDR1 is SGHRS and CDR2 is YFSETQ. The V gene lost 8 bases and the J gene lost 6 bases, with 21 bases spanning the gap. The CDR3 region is CASQMDRSLGQPQHF. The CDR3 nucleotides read TGCGCCAGTCAAATGGACCGCAGTTTGGGTCAGCCCCAGCATTTT. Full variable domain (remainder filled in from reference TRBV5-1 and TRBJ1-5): KAGVTQTPRYLIKTRGQQVTLSCSPISGHRSVSWYQQTPGQGLQFLFEYFSETQRNKGNFPGRFSGRQFSNSRSEMNVSTLELGDSALYLCASQMDRSLGQPQHFGDGTRLSIL.

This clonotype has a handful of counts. CDR3 protein: CASSEVYSTYGYTF. Written as DNA, the CDR3 is TGTGCCAGCAGTGAAGTGTACAGCACCTATGGCTACACCTTC. The chain carries TRBV6-1 and TRBJ1-2; D call uncertain. The CDR3 has 14 amino acids. The germline V gene has CDR1 MNHNS and CDR2 SASEGT. V gave up 1 base and J gave up 4 bases, with 10 bases separating them.

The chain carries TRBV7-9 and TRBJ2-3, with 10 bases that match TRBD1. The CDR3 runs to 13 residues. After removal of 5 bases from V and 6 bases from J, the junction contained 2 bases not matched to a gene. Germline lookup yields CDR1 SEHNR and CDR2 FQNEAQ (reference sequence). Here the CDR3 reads CASSEGQGDTQYF. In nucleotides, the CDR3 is TGTGCCAGCAGCGAGGGACAGGGGGATACGCAGTATTTT.

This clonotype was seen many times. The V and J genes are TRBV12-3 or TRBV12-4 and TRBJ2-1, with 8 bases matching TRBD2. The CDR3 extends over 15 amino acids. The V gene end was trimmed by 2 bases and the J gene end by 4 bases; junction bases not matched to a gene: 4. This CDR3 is CASSLMPSGYNEQFF. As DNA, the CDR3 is TGTGCCAGCAGTTTAATGCCTAGCGGGTACAATGAGCAGTTCTTC.

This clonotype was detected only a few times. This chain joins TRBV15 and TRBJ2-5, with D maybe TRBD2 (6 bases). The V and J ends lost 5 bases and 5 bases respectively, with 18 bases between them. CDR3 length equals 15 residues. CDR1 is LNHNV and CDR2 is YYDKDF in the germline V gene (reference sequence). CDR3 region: CATSPSGGSSETQYF. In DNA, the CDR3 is TGTGCCACCAGCCCCAGTGGGGGGAGCTCGGAGACCCAGTACTTC.

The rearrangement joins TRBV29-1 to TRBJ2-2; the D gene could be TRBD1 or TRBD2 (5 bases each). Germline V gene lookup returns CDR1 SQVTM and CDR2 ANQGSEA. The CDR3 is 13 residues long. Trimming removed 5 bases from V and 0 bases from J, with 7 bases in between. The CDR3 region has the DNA TGCAGCGTTATGGGGGCGAACACCGGGGAGCTGTTTTTT. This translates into CSVMGANTGELFF.

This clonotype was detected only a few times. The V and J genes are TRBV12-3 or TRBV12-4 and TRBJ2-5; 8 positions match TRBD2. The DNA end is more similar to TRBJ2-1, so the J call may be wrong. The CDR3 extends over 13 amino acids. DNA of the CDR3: TGTGCCAGCAGAAAAGGACTAGCCGATGGGCAGTTCTTC. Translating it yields CASRKGLADGQFF.

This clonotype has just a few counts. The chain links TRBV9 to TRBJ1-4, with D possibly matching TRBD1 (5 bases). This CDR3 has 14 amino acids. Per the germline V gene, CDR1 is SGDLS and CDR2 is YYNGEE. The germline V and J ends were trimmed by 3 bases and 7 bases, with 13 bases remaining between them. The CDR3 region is CASSADVTVEKLFF. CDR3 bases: TGTGCCAGCAGCGCAGATGTGACAGTTGAAAAACTGTTTTTT.

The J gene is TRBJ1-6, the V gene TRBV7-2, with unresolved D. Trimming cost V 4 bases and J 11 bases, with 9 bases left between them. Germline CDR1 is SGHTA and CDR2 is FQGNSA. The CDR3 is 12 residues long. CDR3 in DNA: TGTGCCAGCAGCTACCTCGGGGCACCCCTCCACTTT. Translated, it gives CASSYLGAPLHF.

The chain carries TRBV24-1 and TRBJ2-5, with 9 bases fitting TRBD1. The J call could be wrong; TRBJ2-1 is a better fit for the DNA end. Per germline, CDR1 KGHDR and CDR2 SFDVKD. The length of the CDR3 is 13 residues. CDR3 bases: TGTGCCACCAGTTTAGGACAGGGGAATGAGCAGTTCTTC. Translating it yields CATSLGQGNEQFF.

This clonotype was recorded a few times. CDR3 sequence reads: CSARDWASQRSNSPLHF. CDR3 coding DNA: TGCAGTGCTAGAGATTGGGCATCACAGAGGAGTAATTCACCCCTCCACTTT. The V call is TRBV20-1, the J call TRBJ1-6; D uncertain. This CDR3 spans 17 amino acids. Germline V gene lookup returns CDR1 DFQATT and CDR2 SNEGSKA (reference sequence). Trimming left V 0 bases short and J 6 bases short, with 18 bases between.

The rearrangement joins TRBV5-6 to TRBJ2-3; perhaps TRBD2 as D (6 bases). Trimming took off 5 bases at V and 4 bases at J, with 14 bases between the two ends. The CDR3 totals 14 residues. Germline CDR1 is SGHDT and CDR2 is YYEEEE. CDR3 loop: CASRGLLSSDTQYF. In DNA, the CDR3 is TGTGCCAGCAGGGGACTCTTGTCATCAGATACGCAGTATTTT.

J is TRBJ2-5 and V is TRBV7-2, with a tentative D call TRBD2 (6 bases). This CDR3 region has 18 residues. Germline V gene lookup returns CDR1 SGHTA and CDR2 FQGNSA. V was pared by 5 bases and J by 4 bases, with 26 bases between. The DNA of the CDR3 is TGTGCCAGCAGCCCTAGCGAAGGAAAAACTAGTTCTACAGAGACCCAGTACTTC. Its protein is CASSPSEGKTSSTETQYF.

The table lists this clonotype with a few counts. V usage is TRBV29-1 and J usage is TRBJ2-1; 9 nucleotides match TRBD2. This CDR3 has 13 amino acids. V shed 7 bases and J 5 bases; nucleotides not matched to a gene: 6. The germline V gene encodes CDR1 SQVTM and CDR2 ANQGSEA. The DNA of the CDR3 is TGCAGCGGGGGCGGGAGGGAAAACAATGAGCAGTTCTTC. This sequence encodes CSGGGRENNEQFF.

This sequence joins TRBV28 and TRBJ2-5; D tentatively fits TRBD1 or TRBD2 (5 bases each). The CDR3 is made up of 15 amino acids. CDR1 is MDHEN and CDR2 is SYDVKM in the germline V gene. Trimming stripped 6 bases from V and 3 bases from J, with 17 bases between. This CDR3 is CASRGRVQEKETQYF. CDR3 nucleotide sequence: TGTGCCAGCAGGGGGAGAGTACAGGAAAAAGAGACCCAGTACTTC.

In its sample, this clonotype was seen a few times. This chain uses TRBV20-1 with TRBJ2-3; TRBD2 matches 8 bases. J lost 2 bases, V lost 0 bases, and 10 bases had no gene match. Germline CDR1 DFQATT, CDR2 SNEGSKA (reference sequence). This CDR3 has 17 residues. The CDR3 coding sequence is TGCAGTGCTAGAGATTATCCCACGGGGGGGTTCACAGATACGCAGTATTTT. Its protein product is CSARDYPTGGFTDTQYF.

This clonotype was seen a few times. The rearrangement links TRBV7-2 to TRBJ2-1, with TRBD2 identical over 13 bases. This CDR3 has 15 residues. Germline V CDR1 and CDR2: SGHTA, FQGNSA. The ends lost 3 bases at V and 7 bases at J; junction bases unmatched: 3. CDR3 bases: TGTGCCAGCAGCTTGACTAGCGGGAGGCAGAATGAGCAGTTCTTC. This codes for CASSLTSGRQNEQFF. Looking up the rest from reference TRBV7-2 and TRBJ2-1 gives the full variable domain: GAGVSQSPSNKVTEKGKDVELRCDPISGHTALYWYRQSLGQGLEFLIYFQGNSAPDKSGLPSDRFSAERTGGSVSTLTIQRTQQEDSAVYLCASSLTSGRQNEQFFGPGTRLTVL.